There are many counts of the clone carrying this TCR beta chain. No antigen is known for it. Germline assignment: CDR1 SGHRS and CDR2 YFSETQ. There are 16 residues in the CDR3. After removal of 4 bases from V and 0 bases from J, the junction contained 9 bases not matched to a gene. The sample is drawn from a study of T cells after yellow fever vaccination. MiXCR, applied by TCRdb to the 5' RACE reads, yields one record per CDR3 protein. The table includes 65,000 to 70,000 distinct CDR3 sequences, 5% to 6.5% detected once. Regarding the study as a whole: CD4 and CD8 compartments shared a small share of clonotypes, likely from convergent recombination. Clones that expanded after primary vaccination mostly reappeared after the booster (96% CD4, 88% CD8). Researchers report a weaker secondary response that nonetheless peaked faster, day 5 versus 15.

The specimen was CD4+ T cells sorted from PBMCs, collected more than 14 days after the first yellow fever vaccination. The J gene is TRBJ2-5, the V gene TRBV5-1; TRBD1 matches 7 bases. This TCR came from a man in his late teens or twenties who received the YFV17D yellow fever vaccine. Here the CDR3 DNA reads TGCGCCAGCAGCCTCCTAGGCAGGGGGAACCAAGAGACCCAGTACTTC. Amino acids: CASSLLGRGNQETQYF.